Following are 5 T cell receptor beta chains from one sample sequenced in a study of cytomegalovirus exposure and HLA in healthy donors. The PCR made use of 60 Vbeta and 13 Jbeta primers. TCRdb's copy holds only in-frame clones and misses some; the assay was immunoSEQ multiplex PCR. The data hold about 130,000 clones, with around three quarters observed a single time. Source material: PBMCs. These receptors were obtained from a man aged 35-49 years in good health and CMV-seropositive.

The CDR3 DNA reads TGTGCCAGCAGTTCATACATCAACTACGAGCAGTACTTC. As protein: CASSSYINYEQYF. The genes are TRBV28 and TRBJ2-7; D gene ambiguous. The CDR3 is made up of 13 amino acids. With 4 bases removed from V and 3 bases from J, the gap between germline ends came to 10 bases. CDR1 and CDR2 (germline): MDHEN, SYDVKM.

The chain links TRBV7-8 to TRBJ2-1; no clear D gene. V dropped 6 bases and J dropped 0 bases, with 15 bases sitting between them. CDR1 and CDR2 (germline): SGHVS, FQNEAQ. The CDR3 runs to 16 residues. In DNA form, the CDR3 reads TGTGCCAGCAGACGTCAGCGAGCGAGCTCCTACAATGAGCAGTTCTTC. Its translation is CASRRQRASSYNEQFF.

CDR3 residues: CASSGRTSGSYEQYF. CDR3 sequence (DNA): TGCGCCAGCAGCGGGCGGACTAGCGGGAGCTACGAGCAGTACTTC. The J gene is TRBJ2-7, the V gene TRBV5-1; 13 positions agree with TRBD2. CDR1 is SGHRS and CDR2 is YFSETQ in the germline V gene. Losses at the gene ends were 4 bases for V and 3 bases for J; bases not matched to a gene: 4. The CDR3 sequence is 15 residues long.

The chain carries TRBV18 and TRBJ2-2; 12 bases align to TRBD2. The germline V gene encodes CDR1 KGHSH and CDR2 LQKENI. With 1 base clipped from V and 4 bases from J, the junction kept 1 base outside the gene matches. The CDR3 covers 16 residues. The CDR3 nucleotides read TGTGCCAGCTCACCACGGACTAGCGGGGCCACCGGGGAGCTGTTTTTT. Its protein product is CASSPRTSGATGELFF.

This rearrangement joins TRBV10-3 to TRBJ2-7, with unresolved D. Between the trimmed V and J ends, which lost 6 bases and 0 bases, there was a span of 9 bases. Germline values: CDR1 ENHRY, CDR2 SYGVKD. The length of the CDR3 is 13 residues. CDR3 sequence: CAIRASSSYEQYF. The CDR3 bases are TGTGCCATCAGAGCGAGTTCCTCCTACGAGCAGTACTTC.